This TCR beta chain is drawn from a study of a mutant IDH1 vaccine in newly diagnosed glioma. Overall study context: Vaccinations were initiated 4-6 weeks following radiotherapy alone, or were given together with temozolomide cycles.

Data came from immunoSEQ multiplex PCR; TCRdb stores just in-frame clones and leaves some out. This repertoire shows about 50,000 clones, 80% to 90% found once; its top ten account for less than 8%. The time point denotes: week 5, during vaccination. The investigators gave 300 ug of mutant IDH1 20-mer peptide in each vaccine dose, together with topical imiquimod. With respect to this clone: The antigen is undetermined.

The sequence came from a woman aged 45 to 65 with glioma. The sample was PBMCs, taken from a glioma patient whose treatment included an IDH1 peptide vaccine.

The CDR3 sequence: CASSPAGVSYGYTF. The CDR3 DNA reads TGTGCCAGCAGCCCGGCTGGGGTATCCTATGGCTACACCTTC. V and J are TRBV5-5 and TRBJ1-2, with unresolved D. The germline gives CDR1 SGHKS, CDR2 YYEKEE (reference sequence). Trimming left V 4 bases short and J 4 bases short, with 14 bases between. The CDR3 consists of 14 residues. Variable domain in full (rest from reference TRBV5-5 and TRBJ1-2): DAGVTQSPTHLIKTRGQQVTLRCSPISGHKSVSWYQQVLGQGPQFIFQYYEKEERGRGNFPDRFSARQFPNYSSELNVNALLLGDSALYLCASSPAGVSYGYTFGSGTRLTVV.